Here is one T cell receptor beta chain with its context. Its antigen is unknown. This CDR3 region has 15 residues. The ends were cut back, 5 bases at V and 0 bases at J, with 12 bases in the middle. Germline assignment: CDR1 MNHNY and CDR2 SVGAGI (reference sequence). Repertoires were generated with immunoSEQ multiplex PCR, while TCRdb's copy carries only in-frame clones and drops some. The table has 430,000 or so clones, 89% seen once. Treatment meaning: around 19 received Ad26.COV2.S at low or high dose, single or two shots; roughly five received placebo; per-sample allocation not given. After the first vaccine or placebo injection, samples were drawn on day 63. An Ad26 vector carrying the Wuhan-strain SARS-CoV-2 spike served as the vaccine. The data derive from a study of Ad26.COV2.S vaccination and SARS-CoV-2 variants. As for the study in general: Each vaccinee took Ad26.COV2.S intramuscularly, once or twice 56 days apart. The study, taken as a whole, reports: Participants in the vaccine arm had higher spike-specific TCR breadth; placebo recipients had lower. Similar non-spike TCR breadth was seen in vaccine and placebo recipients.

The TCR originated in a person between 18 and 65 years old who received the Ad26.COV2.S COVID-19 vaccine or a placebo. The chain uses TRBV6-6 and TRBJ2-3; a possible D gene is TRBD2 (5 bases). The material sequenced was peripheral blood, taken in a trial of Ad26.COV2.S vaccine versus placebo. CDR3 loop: CASSPPGGSTDTQYF. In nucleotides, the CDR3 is TGTGCCAGCAGTCCCCCCGGCGGGAGCACAGATACGCAGTATTTT.